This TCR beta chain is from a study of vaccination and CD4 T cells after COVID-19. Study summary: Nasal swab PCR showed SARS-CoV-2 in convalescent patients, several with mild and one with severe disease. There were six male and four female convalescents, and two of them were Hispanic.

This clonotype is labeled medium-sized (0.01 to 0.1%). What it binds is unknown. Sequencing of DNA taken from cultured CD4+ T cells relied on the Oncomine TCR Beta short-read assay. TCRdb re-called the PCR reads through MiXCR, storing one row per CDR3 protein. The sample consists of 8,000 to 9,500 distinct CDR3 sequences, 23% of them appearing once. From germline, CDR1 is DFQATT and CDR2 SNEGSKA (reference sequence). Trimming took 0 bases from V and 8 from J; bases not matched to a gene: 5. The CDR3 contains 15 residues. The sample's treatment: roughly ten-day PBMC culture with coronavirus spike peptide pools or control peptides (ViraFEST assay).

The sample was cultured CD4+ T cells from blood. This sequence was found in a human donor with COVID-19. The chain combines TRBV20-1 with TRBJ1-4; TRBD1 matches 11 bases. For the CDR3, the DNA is TGCAGTGCTAGAGATCTAGGGACAGGGGGGGAAAAACTGTTTTTT. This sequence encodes CSARDLGTGGEKLFF.